This note documents a single T cell receptor beta chain sequence. Its antigen is currently unknown. This record comes from a study of T cells expressing NK-cell markers. Overall study context: The authors derived TCR beta repertoires from sorted CD3+CD56+NKG2C+, CD3+CD56+NKG2C- and CD3+CD56-NKG2C+ T cells.

CDR1 is MGHRA, CDR2 YSYEKL, per germline. The CDR3 spans 15 residues. In generating TCR beta cDNA, 5'RACE template switching with UMIs was used. One entry per CDR3 protein, without DNA, is what TCRdb gives after re-calling the 5' RACE reads. The listing contains fewer than 550,000 distinct CDR3 sequences. Study-wide findings and caveats: Specificity for HCMV among expanded NKG2C+ T cell clones was not established. The study found these clonotypes also leading the CD3+CD56-NKG2C+ fraction in four donors.

Specimen: blood T cells: a sorted CD56 or NKG2C T cell subset, CD4+ or CD8+ T cells, or bulk PBMC T cells (not recorded which). The chain is built from TRBV4-1 and TRBJ2-3. This receptor was taken from a woman between 50 and 59 years old in good health. CDR3: CASRHGSEVPDTQYF.